One sample yielded the 7 T cell receptor beta chains listed below, sequenced in a study of cytomegalovirus exposure and HLA in healthy donors (dated by TCRdb to 2015 to 2018). Library method: the immunoSEQ multiplex PCR assay. For the multiplex PCR, a mixture combining 60 forward primers for TCR Vbeta segments and 13 reverse primers for TCR Jbeta segments was used. TCRdb obtained this table from immuneACCESS and retained in-frame rearrangements with V and J assigned. These tables miss some clones; where compared with another copy, unresolved V genes account for less than half of the shortfall, and the remainder is unexplained. This sample is represented by around 170,000 clones; about 80% of them were singletons. 1% of the sample is held by the ten biggest clonotypes. The sequenced sample was PBMCs. The source of these receptors is a woman in her 50s in good health and CMV-seropositive.

This chain uses TRBV27 with TRBJ2-7, with D tentatively TRBD1 (7 bases). V was pared by 3 bases and J by 4 bases, with 13 bases between. Germline V gene lookup returns CDR1 MNHEY and CDR2 SMNVEV (reference sequence). The CDR3 has 14 residues. The CDR3: CASSFGPGGYEQYF. CDR3 in DNA: TGTGCCAGCAGTTTTGGGCCAGGGGGGTACGAGCAGTACTTC.

The chain links TRBV7-2 to TRBJ1-3, with no clear D. CDR1 is SGHTA, CDR2 FQGNSA, per germline. V dropped 4 bases and J dropped 4 bases, with 5 bases sitting between them. This CDR3 contains 12 residues. CDR3 protein: CASSSGGNTIYF. DNA for the CDR3: TGTGCCAGCAGCTCGGGGGGAAACACCATATATTTT.

This clone was recorded a few times. CDR3 in DNA: TGTGCCAGCAGCACGCGATCGACTAGCGGGAGTGTATACGAGCAGTACTTC. Amino acid sequence: CASSTRSTSGSVYEQYF. The chain carries TRBV13 and TRBJ2-7, with TRBD2 matching over 12 bases. Germline V gene lookup returns CDR1 PRHDT and CDR2 FYEKMQ (reference sequence). V gave up 5 bases and J gave up 4 bases; unmatched junction bases: 12. The CDR3 has 17 residues.

The chain couples TRBV5-1 to TRBJ2-1; 8 bases map to TRBD2. J lost 7 bases, V lost 0 bases, and 3 bases had no gene match. In germline, CDR1 is SGHRS, CDR2 YFSETQ. CDR3 length equals 14 residues. The CDR3 nucleotides read TGCGCCAGCAGCTTGGCGGGAGGGCGTAATGAGCAGTTCTTC. Residues: CASSLAGGRNEQFF. Using reference TRBV5-1 and TRBJ2-1 for the parts outside the CDR3, the full variable domain is KAGVTQTPRYLIKTRGQQVTLSCSPISGHRSVSWYQQTPGQGLQFLFEYFSETQRNKGNFPGRFSGRQFSNSRSEMNVSTLELGDSALYLCASSLAGGRNEQFFGPGTRLTVL.

The gene calls are TRBV7-2 and TRBJ1-5; D uncertain. Looked up from germline, CDR1 is SGHTA and CDR2 is FQGNSA. Trimming cost V 7 bases and J 4 bases, with 11 bases left between them. The CDR3 contains 13 residues. The DNA of the CDR3 is TGTGCCAGCACCCCAGATTGGAATCAGCCCCAGCATTTT. As protein: CASTPDWNQPQHF.

The chain is built from TRBV19 and TRBJ2-5; 9 bases map to TRBD2. The CDR3 runs 18 residues. V lost 2 bases to trimming and J lost 5 bases; unmatched junction nucleotides: 15. Germline V lookup: CDR1 LNHDA, CDR2 SQIVND (reference sequence). The CDR3 DNA sequence: TGTGCCAGTAGTATAAACTGGGGGACTAGCAGGAAAGCGGAGACCCAGTACTTC. Protein: CASSINWGTSRKAETQYF.

The chain joins TRBV7-6 to TRBJ1-6; 9 positions match TRBD1. The CDR3 runs 15 residues. Germline-derived CDR1 and CDR2 are SGHVS and FNYEAQ. The V gene end was trimmed by 5 bases and the J gene end by 10 bases; junction bases not matched to a gene: 9. In DNA, the CDR3 is TGTGCCAGCAGCCGCGAGGGACAGGGAGGGTCACCCCTCCACTTT. It translates to CASSREGQGGSPLHF.